These 20 T cell receptor beta chains originate from one sample sequenced in a study of blood T cell repertoires in COVID-19 (dated by TCRdb to the early 2020s). The receptor library was made with the immunoSEQ multiplex PCR assay. As stored in TCRdb, this immuneACCESS dataset retains in-frame rearrangements with V and J assigned. A fraction of the clones does not appear; measured against another copy, unresolved V genes explain less than half of the discrepancy, and the remainder lacks a known reason. Here the sample has 200,000 to 250,000 clones; 75% to 90% occur a single time. The ten largest account for 3.5% to 4.5% of the sample. Sequencing was done on a sample of PBMCs or T cells enriched from blood (not recorded which). The receptors stem from a woman in her thirties who had recovered from COVID-19.

This CDR3 reads CASSRRVSSYNSPLHF. The CDR3 DNA is TGTGCCAGCTCAAGGCGGGTTAGCTCCTATAATTCACCCCTCCACTTT. V usage is TRBV28 and J usage is TRBJ1-6; D not certain. Trimming left V 8 bases short and J 0 bases short, with 14 bases between. The CDR3 loop spans 16 amino acids. The germline V gene has CDR1 MDHEN and CDR2 SYDVKM.

The table lists this clone with a count of one. The genes are TRBV28 and TRBJ2-7, with a tentative D call TRBD1 (5 bases). The length of the CDR3 is 14 residues. V dropped 6 bases and J dropped 5 bases, with 17 bases sitting between them. Per germline, CDR1 MDHEN and CDR2 SYDVKM. CDR3 DNA sequence: TGTGCCAGCAGAACCCAGGGAAAGGTCCACGAGCAGTACTTC. Translation gives CASRTQGKVHEQYF.

The chain uses TRBV11-3 and TRBJ1-3; unclear D gene. V was shortened by 0 bases and J by 2 bases, with 11 bases between the two germline ends. The CDR3 loop spans 16 amino acids. Germline loops: CDR1 SGHNT, CDR2 YENEEA. Here the CDR3 DNA reads TGTGCCAGCAGCTTAGACGCCCCCGGGACTGGAAACACCATATATTTT. It encodes CASSLDAPGTGNTIYF.

Remarks on this clone: Other nucleotide sequences from this sample produce the same CDR3. The gene calls are TRBV5-1 and TRBJ1-2; TRBD1 aligns across 8 bases. CDR1 SGHRS and CDR2 YFSETQ come from the germline V gene. This CDR3 spans 14 amino acids. V shed 0 bases, J shed 2 bases, and the junction held 0 bases outside the gene matches. As DNA, the CDR3 is TGCGCCAGCAGCTTGGGACAGGGGAACTATGGCTACACCTTC. Translating gives CASSLGQGNYGYTF.

The chain combines TRBV3-1 (or the pseudogene TRBV3-2) with TRBJ1-5; no clear D gene. Germline CDR1 LGHDT, CDR2 YNNKEL (reference sequence). The CDR3 runs to 14 residues. V gave up 4 bases and J gave up 0 bases, with 7 bases separating them. Here the CDR3 reads CASSPQNSNQPQHF. CDR3 nucleotides: TGTGCCAGCAGCCCACAAAATAGCAATCAGCCCCAGCATTTT.

In DNA, the CDR3 is TGTGCCAGCTCCCCAGCCACAGGGGGCTTGGAGCCCCAGCATTTT. It yields the protein CASSPATGGLEPQHF. The genes are TRBV28 and TRBJ1-5, with TRBD1 matching 9 bases. The V segment lost 8 bases and the J segment 8 bases; nucleotides outside the gene matches: 13. The CDR3 runs 15 residues. Germline-derived CDR1 and CDR2 are MDHEN and SYDVKM.

V usage is TRBV15 and J usage is TRBJ1-1; the D gene is possibly TRBD1 (6 bases). The CDR3 is 13 amino acids. The V end lost 4 bases, the J end lost 5 bases, and 11 bases lay between the germline ends. In germline, CDR1 is LNHNV, CDR2 YYDKDF (reference sequence). Here the CDR3 DNA reads TGTGCCACCAGCATGAGAAGGGGGACTGAAGCTTTCTTT. Protein sequence: CATSMRRGTEAFF. The complete variable domain, with remaining parts taken from reference TRBV15 and TRBJ1-1, reads DAMVIQNPRYQVTQFGKPVTLSCSQTLNHNVMYWYQQKSSQAPKLLFHYYDKDFNNEADTPDNFQSRRPNTSFCFLDIRSPGLGDTAMYLCATSMRRGTEAFFGQGTRLTVV.

The J gene is TRBJ2-5, the V gene TRBV28, with 9 bases that match TRBD2. Trimming took 2 bases from V and 0 from J; bases not matched to a gene: 7. CDR1 is MDHEN, CDR2 SYDVKM, per germline. This CDR3 region has 17 residues. The CDR3 reads CASSLPLRTSDQETQYF. As DNA, the CDR3 is TGTGCCAGCAGTTTACCCCTGAGGACTAGCGACCAAGAGACCCAGTACTTC.

This chain uses TRBV15 with TRBJ1-2; D is unclear. Trimming shortened V by 0 bases and J by 7 bases, and 6 bases separated the two germline ends. Germline V lookup: CDR1 LNHNV, CDR2 YYDKDF (reference sequence). CDR3 length equals 12 residues. The CDR3 sequence is CATSRDRLGYTF. CDR3 bases: TGTGCCACCAGCAGAGATCGACTTGGCTACACCTTC.

The gene calls are TRBV5-1 and TRBJ1-3, with D unclear. The CDR3 consists of 14 residues. V lost 7 bases and J 0 bases, leaving 11 bases between the germline ends. Germline lookup yields CDR1 SGHRS and CDR2 YFSETQ. As DNA, the CDR3 is TGCGCCAGCCGTGGAGTGGACTCTGGAAACACCATATATTTT. It encodes CASRGVDSGNTIYF. Supplemented by reference TRBV5-1 and TRBJ1-3, the full variable domain reads KAGVTQTPRYLIKTRGQQVTLSCSPISGHRSVSWYQQTPGQGLQFLFEYFSETQRNKGNFPGRFSGRQFSNSRSEMNVSTLELGDSALYLCASRGVDSGNTIYFGEGSWLTVV.

The chain employs TRBV6-4 and TRBJ2-1; 7 nucleotides align to TRBD2. The CDR3 runs 15 residues. Unmatched junction bases numbered 4, after V lost 5 bases and J lost 0 bases. Germline CDR1 and CDR2: MRHNA and SNTAGT. CDR3 sequence: CASSSGGTSYNEQFF. In DNA, the CDR3 is TGTGCCAGCAGTTCGGGAGGTACCTCCTACAATGAGCAGTTCTTC.

This rearrangement joins TRBV18 to TRBJ2-5, with D perhaps TRBD2 (6 bases). Germline CDR1 and CDR2: KGHSH and LQKENI. CDR3 length: 14 residues. V was pared by 6 bases and J by 4 bases, with 15 bases between. The CDR3 DNA is TGTGCCAGCTCGCCTGGGACTCCCCGAGAGACCCAGTACTTC. Translation: CASSPGTPRETQYF.

V is TRBV12-1 and J is TRBJ1-5; TRBD1 reflects the table's D call only, with no check against the DNA. TRBV12-1 is reported as a pseudogene. The CDR3 length is 14 residues. CDR3 DNA: TGTGCCAGCAACCCCGACAGGGGTATTCAGCCCCAGCATTTT. This codes for CASNPDRGIQPQHF.

The rearrangement uses TRBV5-8 and TRBJ2-5, with TRBD1 matching 7 bases. The CDR3 runs to 14 residues. The germline V gene encodes CDR1 SGHTS and CDR2 YDEGEE. V shed 3 bases, J shed 5 bases, and the junction held 7 bases outside the gene matches. The CDR3 sequence: CASSSLTGSETQYF. The CDR3 DNA reads as TGTGCCAGCAGCTCGTTGACAGGGAGTGAGACCCAGTACTTC.

This chain connects TRBV12-5 to TRBJ2-4; 7 bases align to TRBD2. CDR3 length: 13 amino acids. CDR1 is LGHNT and CDR2 is FRNRAP in the germline V gene. V lost 9 bases and J lost 7; bases outside the gene matches: 9. This CDR3 reads CASGREVKNIQYF. CDR3 nucleotides: TGTGCTAGCGGACGGGAGGTGAAGAACATTCAGTACTTC.

The chain carries TRBV6-2 or TRBV6-3 and TRBJ2-2; TRBD1 aligns across 11 bases. The V and J ends lost 2 bases and 7 bases, in that order; junction bases with no gene match: 9. Germline CDR1 MNHEY, CDR2 SVGEGT. This CDR3 contains 17 residues. This CDR3 reads CASSYVSGQGAIGELFF. DNA for the CDR3: TGTGCCAGCAGTTACGTCTCTGGACAGGGGGCGATCGGGGAGCTGTTTTTT.

The chain uses TRBV7-8 and TRBJ1-5; D may be TRBD1 (6 bases). This CDR3 contains 16 residues. V shed 2 bases and J shed 5 bases, with 16 bases lying between them. The germline gives CDR1 SGHVS, CDR2 FQNEAQ. The CDR3 protein is CASSLFGGREYQPQHF. In nucleotides, the CDR3 is TGTGCCAGCAGCTTATTTGGGGGCAGGGAGTATCAGCCCCAGCATTTT.

This chain links TRBV2 with TRBJ1-6; the D is unclear. The V gene lost 7 bases and the J gene lost 4 bases, with 11 bases spanning the gap. The CDR3 consists of 14 residues. The germline CDR1 and CDR2 sequences are SNHLY and FYNNEI. This CDR3 is CASIQYRYNSPLHF. The CDR3 nucleotides are TGTGCCAGCATTCAGTACAGATATAATTCACCCCTCCACTTT.

This clone was picked up one time. The chain recombines TRBV27 with TRBJ1-2; no clear D gene. The CDR3 spans 14 residues. Per germline, CDR1 MNHEY and CDR2 SMNVEV (reference sequence). Trimming took off 4 bases at V and 1 base at J, with 10 bases between the two ends. The CDR3 loop is CASSSATSNYGYTF. In DNA form, the CDR3 reads TGTGCCAGCAGTTCCGCGACAAGTAACTATGGCTACACCTTC.

The chain couples TRBV4-3 to TRBJ2-1; TRBD2 matches 10 bases. With V trimmed by 1 base and J by 10 bases, 4 bases remained unmatched. Germline V gene lookup returns CDR1 LGHNA and CDR2 YSLEER. The CDR3 is made up of 14 amino acids. The CDR3 nucleotides are TGCGCCAGCAGCCAAGGCCTAGCGGGAGTGGAGCAGTTCTTC. Amino acid sequence: CASSQGLAGVEQFF.